A single sample gave rise to the 30 T cell receptor beta chains below, sequenced in a study of Graves' ophthalmopathy and Graves' hyperthyroidism. Beta-chain TCR CDR3 regions were amplified from RNA transcripts. First-round RT-PCR with HTBI primers preceded a second-round multiplex PCR. TCRdb re-called the multiplex PCR reads through MiXCR, storing one row per CDR3 protein. The data contain some 750,000 distinct CDR3 sequences, around 40% of them singletons. The sample consisted of peripheral blood. All receptors come from an adult man with Graves' ophthalmopathy.

This clonotype came up a few times. The chain is built from TRBV9 and TRBJ1-2; D not resolved. This CDR3 spans 15 amino acids. Germline V gives CDR1 SGDLS, CDR2 YYNGEE. Trimming left V 6 bases short and J 0 bases short, with 15 bases between. The CDR3 region has the DNA TGTGCCAGCACCTTTACCCCAACCTCTAACTATGGCTACACCTTC. Residues: CASTFTPTSNYGYTF.

A note on this clonotype: A junction end diverges from the germline sequence, so it may reflect a read error. The chain has TRBV10-3 and TRBJ2-7; 7 nucleotides align to TRBD2. The germline V gene has CDR1 ENHRY and CDR2 SYGVKD. This CDR3 region has 14 residues. CDR3 in amino acids: CASSGRGLVDEQYF. The CDR3 nucleotides are TGTGCCAGCAGTGGCCGAGGACTAGTGGACGAGCAGTACTTC.

This clonotype was counted a few times. The V gene is TRBV6-6, the J gene TRBJ2-5; tentative D call: TRBD1 (6 bases). In germline, CDR1 is MNHNY, CDR2 SVGAGI (reference sequence). This CDR3 has 15 amino acids. Trimming stripped 6 bases from V and 1 base from J, with 15 bases between. CDR3: CASRPFAGVQETQYF. The CDR3 bases are TGTGCCAGCAGGCCTTTCGCAGGGGTCCAAGAGACCCAGTACTTC.

There are many counts of this clonotype. Compared with germline, one end of the junction differs, possibly owing to a read error. The chain joins TRBV24-1 to TRBJ1-2, with D possibly matching TRBD1 (6 bases). The CDR3 sequence is 13 residues long. Germline V gene lookup returns CDR1 KGHDR and CDR2 SFDVKD. The DNA for the CDR3 is TGTGCCAGCAGTACACAGGGTAGTCCTGGCTACACCTTC. This codes for CASSTQGSPGYTF.

About this clonotype: The junction does not match germline at one end; this may be a read error. This chain links TRBV24-1 with TRBJ1-5; D remains ambiguous. CDR1 is KGHDR and CDR2 is SFDVKD in the germline V gene. CDR3 length equals 15 residues. CDR3 coding DNA: TGTGCCAGCAGTGCCCGGGCCCTTAGCAATCAGCCCCAGCATTTT. It codes for CASSARALSNQPQHF.

Ten or more counts support this clonotype. This chain uses TRBV9 with TRBJ2-7; D gene uncertain. V was shortened by 3 bases and J by 3 bases, with 10 bases between the two germline ends. CDR1 and CDR2 (germline): SGDLS, YYNGEE. The length of the CDR3 is 13 residues. In nucleotides, the CDR3 is TGTGCCAGCAGCGCACCCCCCTACTACGAGCAGTACTTC. It translates to CASSAPPYYEQYF.

A few counts support this clonotype. This chain links TRBV2 with TRBJ2-2; D gene uncertain. Germline V gives CDR1 SNHLY, CDR2 FYNNEI. The CDR3 is 15 residues long. Deletions cut 7 bases from V and 0 bases from J, with 12 bases between. The CDR3 reads CASKERSPNTGELFF. Written as DNA, the CDR3 is TGTGCCAGCAAGGAGAGGAGCCCGAACACCGGGGAGCTGTTTTTT.

On this clonotype itself: At one end, the junction sequence differs from germline, possibly due to a read error. The gene calls are TRBV12-3 or TRBV12-4 and TRBJ1-4, with D perhaps TRBD1 (5 bases). This CDR3 spans 14 amino acids. CDR3 in DNA: TGTGCCAGCACCGCGGGACGAACTAGTGAAAAACTGTTTTTT. Translating it yields CASTAGRTSEKLFF.

A word on this clonotype: It may be a read error: a sequence one base away is much more abundant. The chain combines TRBV5-3 with TRBJ2-5, with 9 bases lining up with TRBD1. TRBV5-3 is known as an ORF, though its function is uncertain. This CDR3 is built from 14 residues. For the CDR3, the DNA is TGTGCCAGGAGCTTGGGGGACAGGGAGGAGACCCAGTACTTC. This gives the protein CARSLGDREETQYF.

The sample holds many counts of this clonotype. The rearrangement links TRBV12-3 or TRBV12-4 to TRBJ1-5; TRBD1 matches at 10 bases. V lost 6 bases and J lost 1; bases outside the gene matches: 3. The CDR3 contains 15 residues. This chain's CDR3 is CASRGTGVSNQPQHF. The DNA for the CDR3 is TGTGCCAGCAGGGGGACAGGGGTAAGCAATCAGCCCCAGCATTTT.

This chain joins TRBV19 and TRBJ1-2; possibly TRBD1 for D (5 bases). The V gene's germline CDR1 is LNHDA and CDR2 SQIVND (reference sequence). The CDR3 spans 16 residues. V was pared by 1 base and J by 7 bases, with 19 bases between. The CDR3 bases are TGTGCCAGTAGTATAGGCACGGGACCGGCGGGGACTGGCTACACCTTC. Residues: CASSIGTGPAGTGYTF.

Notes on this clonotype: The conserved closing phenylalanine or tryptophan is absent in this CDR3, likely reflecting a read error. This chain connects TRBV7-2 to TRBJ2-7; D perhaps matches TRBD1 (6 bases). The CDR3 has 15 residues. Per germline, CDR1 SGHTA and CDR2 FQGNSA. Between the trimmed V and J ends, which lost 0 bases and 6 bases, there was a span of 15 bases. Written as DNA, the CDR3 is TGTGCCAGCAGCTTAGCAGCGGACAGATTCTCCGAGCAGTACCTC. Its protein is CASSLAADRFSEQYL.

Many counts were recorded for this clonotype. The V call is TRBV11-2, the J call TRBJ1-5, with a weak D call TRBD1 (6 bases). Germline loops: CDR1 SGHAT, CDR2 FQNNGV. V was clipped by 1 base and J by 2 bases, with 12 bases between them. This CDR3 is built from 16 residues. This CDR3 reads CASSLATGTGNQPQHF. Here the CDR3 DNA reads TGTGCCAGCAGCTTAGCCACAGGGACGGGCAATCAGCCCCAGCATTTT.

This clonotype has a count of ten or more. The chain couples TRBV9 to TRBJ1-6; maybe TRBD1 (5 bases). V dropped 0 bases and J dropped 7 bases, with 11 bases sitting between them. Germline CDR1 reads SGDLS; CDR2 reads YYNGEE. The CDR3 contains 15 residues. CDR3 nucleotides: TGTGCCAGCAGCGTAGCTCAGGGAGGGAATTCACCCCTCCACTTT. Amino acid sequence: CASSVAQGGNSPLHF.

The chain recombines TRBV6-2 or TRBV6-3 with TRBJ1-2; D is possibly TRBD1 (6 bases). The CDR3 is made up of 13 amino acids. Germline values: CDR1 MNHEY, CDR2 SVGEGT. V was pared by 6 bases and J by 8 bases, with 16 bases between. CDR3 in amino acids: CASRNTGTCGYTF. CDR3 sequence (DNA): TGTGCCAGCAGAAATACAGGGACATGCGGCTACACCTTC.

The gene calls are TRBV7-9 and TRBJ2-5; D is unresolved. The CDR3 is 14 residues long. Germline V gene sequence: CDR1 SEHNR, CDR2 FQNEAQ (reference sequence). V was cut by 10 bases and J by 1 base, with 16 bases left in between. The CDR3 reads CATKHRVSQETQYF. In DNA form, the CDR3 reads TGTGCCACCAAGCATCGGGTATCCCAAGAGACCCAGTACTTC.

The V gene is TRBV9, the J gene TRBJ1-6, with D perhaps TRBD1 (5 bases). This CDR3 has 14 residues. CDR1 SGDLS and CDR2 YYNGEE come from the germline V gene. Trimming shortened V by 2 bases and J by 8 bases, and 11 bases separated the two germline ends. This CDR3 reads CASSVNTGDSPLHF. The CDR3 DNA sequence: TGTGCCAGCAGCGTCAACACAGGCGATTCACCCCTCCACTTT.

Ten or more counts support this clonotype. The chain employs TRBV29-1 and TRBJ1-1; no firm D call. The CDR3 totals 12 residues. Germline CDR1 and CDR2: SQVTM and ANQGSEA. Trimming removed 4 bases from V and 1 base from J, with 7 bases in between. The CDR3 DNA sequence: TGCAGCGTTGCGGCCCGGAACACTGAAGCTTTCTTT. This translates into CSVAARNTEAFF. Full variable domain (remainder filled in from reference TRBV29-1 and TRBJ1-1): SAVISQKPSRDICQRGTSLTIQCQVDSQVTMMFWYRQQPGQSLTLIATANQGSEATYESGFVIDKFPISRPNLTFSTLTVSNMSPEDSSIYLCSVAARNTEAFFGQGTRLTVV.

This clonotype was seen ten or more times. V usage is TRBV14 and J usage is TRBJ1-2; TRBD1 aligns across 7 bases. Germline lookup yields CDR1 SGHDN and CDR2 FVKESK. J was trimmed by 7 bases and V by 2 bases; bases with no gene match: 7. The CDR3 runs to 14 residues. The CDR3 sequence is CASSQSTGLVGYTF. The CDR3 nucleotides read TGTGCCAGCAGCCAATCGACAGGGTTAGTTGGCTACACCTTC.

This clonotype came up many times. The V gene is TRBV29-1, the J gene TRBJ2-5; D assignment may be TRBD1 or TRBD2 (5 bases each). This CDR3 spans 14 amino acids. The V gene lost 5 bases and the J gene lost 5 bases, with 18 bases spanning the gap. Per germline, CDR1 SQVTM and CDR2 ANQGSEA. Written as DNA, the CDR3 is TGCAGCGTTTTACAGAGGCTAGCAGGGGAGACCCAGTACTTC. The encoded protein is CSVLQRLAGETQYF. The full variable domain, with the rest looked up from reference TRBV29-1 and TRBJ2-5, is SAVISQKPSRDICQRGTSLTIQCQVDSQVTMMFWYRQQPGQSLTLIATANQGSEATYESGFVIDKFPISRPNLTFSTLTVSNMSPEDSSIYLCSVLQRLAGETQYFGPGTRLLVL.

This clonotype occurred a few times. The chain is built from TRBV9 and TRBJ2-5; TRBD2 matches at 7 bases. V was pared by 2 bases and J by 4 bases, with 8 bases of the junction left unmatched. There are 15 residues in the CDR3. Germline lookup yields CDR1 SGDLS and CDR2 YYNGEE. In DNA, the CDR3 is TGTGCCAGCAGCGTCGGTGGGACTACCCCAGAGACCCAGTACTTC. Translating gives CASSVGGTTPETQYF. The full variable domain, its missing parts supplied by reference TRBV9 and TRBJ2-5, is DSGVTQTPKHLITATGQRVTLRCSPRSGDLSVYWYQQSLDQGLQFLIQYYNGEERAKGNILERFSAQQFPDLHSELNLSSLELGDSALYFCASSVGGTTPETQYFGPGTRLLVL.

This clonotype was detected many times. The chain links TRBV29-1 to TRBJ1-2, with 10 bases matching TRBD1. Unmatched junction bases numbered 1, after V lost 7 bases and J lost 2 bases. Germline lookup yields CDR1 SQVTM and CDR2 ANQGSEA. CDR3 length equals 12 residues. CDR3 bases: TGCAGCGCGACAGGGGGCAACTATGGCTACACCTTC. Its translation is CSATGGNYGYTF.

The CDR3 coding sequence is TGTGCCAGCAGCTTAGGTCCCCGGGGCTACACCTACGAGCAGTACTTC. Amino acids: CASSLGPRGYTYEQYF. The chain has TRBV7-9 and TRBJ2-7, with D possibly being TRBD1 or TRBD2 (5 bases each). CDR1 SEHNR and CDR2 FQNEAQ come from the germline V gene (reference sequence). The CDR3 totals 16 residues. Between the trimmed V and J ends, which lost 1 base and 2 bases, there was a span of 15 bases.

This clonotype was recorded a few times. The DNA of the CDR3 is TGTGCCAGCAGTGAGCTAGCGGGAGGGCCCGGTCTTTTGGAGACCCAGTACTTC. Residues: CASSELAGGPGLLETQYF. The genes are TRBV2 and TRBJ2-5, with TRBD2 identical over 12 bases. Germline assignment: CDR1 SNHLY and CDR2 FYNNEI. The junction had 13 bases not matched to a gene; V was cut back by 3 bases and J by 5 bases. The CDR3 spans 18 residues.

This clonotype was picked up a small number of times. This sequence joins TRBV20-1 and TRBJ2-5; TRBD1 might be the D (6 bases). Deletions cut 5 bases from V and 10 bases from J, with 11 bases between. The CDR3 sequence is 10 residues long. The germline V gene encodes CDR1 DFQATT and CDR2 SNEGSKA (reference sequence). This chain's CDR3 is CSAWRRGQYF. CDR3 nucleotide sequence: TGCAGTGCTTGGCGCAGGGGCCAGTACTTC.

V usage is TRBV25-1 and J usage is TRBJ2-7; a possible D gene is TRBD2 (7 bases). V gave up 6 bases and J gave up 1 base, with 19 bases separating them. The CDR3 is 16 residues long. Germline-derived CDR1 and CDR2 are MGHDK and SYGVNS. The CDR3 reads CASSPTGGKGSYEQYF. The CDR3 DNA reads as TGTGCCAGCAGCCCAACGGGGGGCAAAGGATCCTACGAGCAGTACTTC.

About this clonotype: A read error may be the cause here, since a much bigger clone is one base away. The rearrangement uses TRBV7-2 and TRBJ1-2; no definite D call. The CDR3 has 15 residues. The germline gives CDR1 SGHTA, CDR2 FQGNSA. The CDR3 region has the DNA TGCGCCAACAGCCAAGAGATCGGGGAGTACTATGGCTACACCTTC. Protein sequence: CANSQEIGEYYGYTF.

Notes on this clonotype: The missing conserved phenylalanine or tryptophan at the end of this CDR3 makes a read error likely. The chain couples TRBV7-2 to TRBJ2-7; D might be TRBD1 or TRBD2, each matching 6 bases. The CDR3 runs to 14 residues. Per the germline V gene, CDR1 is SGHTA and CDR2 is FQGNSA. V lost 2 bases and J lost 5, with 13 bases in between. The CDR3 loop is CASSLRGREDEQYL. The CDR3 nucleotides are TGTGCCAGCAGCTTACGGGGGCGCGAGGACGAGCAGTACCTC.

This clonotype was counted only a few times. At one end, the junction sequence differs from germline, possibly due to a read error. The chain couples TRBV12-3 or TRBV12-4 to TRBJ2-6; D not certain. The CDR3 totals 13 residues. The CDR3 here is CAGSLSGANVLTF. In DNA, the CDR3 is TGTGCCGGCAGTTTATCTGGGGCCAACGTCCTGACTTTC.

This clonotype has a handful of counts. The chain joins TRBV7-2 to TRBJ1-1; D unclear. CDR3 length: 11 residues. Trimming took 3 bases from V and 7 from J, leaving 6 bases between them. Germline V gene data show CDR1 as SGHTA and CDR2 as FQGNSA. The CDR3 coding sequence is TGTGCCAGCAGCTTCGCAGTTGAAGCTTTCTTT. Translated, it gives CASSFAVEAFF.